The rows below give T cell receptor beta chains drawn from one sample of a study of Tregs in tolerant kidney transplant recipients. Clones were sequenced by immunoSEQ multiplex PCR, and TCRdb holds only the in-frame ones, with some missing. Among around 75,000 clones, roughly nine tenths were seen once, and the ten largest hold 0.35% to 0.5%. The sequencing used CD4+ T cells from blood, collected before the transplant. Receptors originate from a human donor who received a combined kidney and bone marrow transplant. Both conserved end residues are part of each CDR3. A D gene is named only where the DNA matches it firmly. A clone size is listed for some rows: how often the clone was seen (once, few, many), or a class if it is expanded.

J gene: TRBJ2-7
clone size: NA
D gene: NA
V gene: TRBV5-1
CDR3 DNA: TGCGCCAGCAGCTTCTCAGGTACCTACGAGCAGTACTTC
CDR3 protein: CASSFSGTYEQYF

J gene: TRBJ1-2
clone size: NA
D gene: TRBD1
V gene: TRBV4-1
CDR3 DNA: TGCGCCAGCAGCCCCCAACGACAGGGCTACTATGGCTACACCTTC
CDR3 protein: CASSPQRQGYYGYTF

J gene: TRBJ2-7
clone size: once
D gene: NA
V gene: TRBV28
CDR3 DNA: TGTGCCAGCATGGCCTGGACTCCCATCTACGAGCAGTACTTC
CDR3 protein: CASMAWTPIYEQYF

J gene: TRBJ2-3
clone size: NA
D gene: TRBD2
V gene: TRBV7-2
CDR3 DNA: TGTGCCAGCAGCTTAGCGCGGGGGGGCACAGATACGCAGTATTTT
CDR3 protein: CASSLARGGTDTQYF

J gene: TRBJ2-3
clone size: few
D gene: TRBD1
V gene: TRBV5-1
CDR3 DNA: TGCGCCAGCAGCTTGACGTGGGGACAGGGGACAGATACGCAGTATTTT
CDR3 protein: CASSLTWGQGTDTQYF

J gene: TRBJ2-7
clone size: NA
D gene: TRBD1
V gene: TRBV10-3
CDR3 DNA: TGTGCCATCAAAAAAGACAGGGACTCCTACGAGCAGTACTTC
CDR3 protein: CAIKKDRDSYEQYF

J gene: TRBJ2-2
clone size: NA
D gene: NA
V gene: TRBV10-3
CDR3 DNA: TGTGCCATCAGATTAGGGGGCGGGGAGCTGTTTTTT
CDR3 protein: CAIRLGGGELFF

J gene: TRBJ1-4
clone size: NA
D gene: NA
V gene: TRBV6-6
CDR3 DNA: TGTGCCAGCAGTTACCGGGATGGTGAAAAACTGTTTTTT
CDR3 protein: CASSYRDGEKLFF

J gene: TRBJ1-1
clone size: once
D gene: TRBD1
V gene: TRBV7-2
CDR3 DNA: TGTGCCAGCAGTTACGACAGGGTGACTGAAGCTTTCTTT
CDR3 protein: CASSYDRVTEAFF

J gene: TRBJ2-4
clone size: NA
D gene: TRBD2
V gene: TRBV27
CDR3 DNA: TGTGCCAGCAGCCACCAAGCGGGAGGATACAAAAACATTCAGTACTTC
CDR3 protein: CASSHQAGGYKNIQYF